These 2 T cell receptor beta chains were sequenced from one sample in a study of T cells in Graves' hyperthyroidism and ophthalmopathy. TCR beta CDR3 regions were amplified from RNA transcripts. First-round RT-PCR of the TCR CDR3 relied on the HTBI primer set. MiXCR, applied by TCRdb to the multiplex PCR reads, yields one record per CDR3 protein. The data show 550,000 to 650,000 distinct CDR3 sequences, with approximately 15% seen just once and more than 4.5% held by the top ten. Sequences were obtained from blood. All receptors come from a woman in her twenties or thirties with Graves' hyperthyroidism that later progressed to Graves' ophthalmopathy.

This clonotype was picked up a small number of times. A clone one base away is much larger, so this may be a read error. The chain links TRBV27 to TRBJ2-7; D is possibly TRBD1 or TRBD2 (5 bases each). Per the germline V gene, CDR1 is MNHEY and CDR2 is SMNVEV (reference sequence). The CDR3 contains 14 residues. Trimming shortened V by 6 bases and J by 0 bases, and 12 bases separated the two germline ends. CDR3: CASRFPGPSYEQYF. The CDR3 coding sequence is TGTGCCAGCAGGTTCCCGGGACCCTCCTACGAGCAGTACTTC.

This clonotype appeared a few times. The rearrangement joins TRBV11-2 to TRBJ1-5; 11 nucleotides agree with TRBD1. Germline trimming cut 5 bases from V and 6 bases from J; bases unmatched to any gene: 12. The CDR3 has 17 amino acids. Germline V gene lookup returns CDR1 SGHAT and CDR2 FQNNGV. The CDR3: CASSPGRGTGGPQPQHF. The CDR3 coding sequence is TGTGCCAGCAGCCCCGGACGAGGGACAGGGGGGCCTCAGCCCCAGCATTTT.